The sequence of this T cell receptor beta chain was determined in a study of siplizumab effects on memory and regulatory T cells. Assay used: immunoSEQ multiplex PCR; TCRdb lists only in-frame clones, some missing. The table has 85,000 to 130,000 clones, roughly 92% seen once. Germline V CDR1 and CDR2: SGDLS, YYNGEE. V lost 0 bases and J lost 4; bases outside the gene matches: 5. This CDR3 is built from 16 residues. Sequencing input: Tregs sorted from blood. The chain recombines TRBV9 with TRBJ2-2, with 8 nucleotides matching TRBD2. This TCR was sampled from a human donor in good health. The CDR3 spells CASSVVLAGGTGELFF. The CDR3 bases are TGTGCCAGCAGCGTAGTCCTAGCGGGCGGCACCGGGGAGCTGTTTTTT.